This TCR beta chain was sequenced in a study of T cells in Graves' hyperthyroidism and ophthalmopathy. This clonotype was recorded many times. Using RNA transcripts as the source, TCR beta CDR3 regions were amplified. TCR CDR3 underwent first-round RT-PCR with the HTBI primer set. TCRdb re-analysed the multiplex PCR reads in MiXCR, keeping a single row per CDR3 protein. The top ten clones hold approximately 4.3% of a sample with approximately 600,000 distinct CDR3 sequences, roughly 14% of them seen once. The TCR sequence derives from a woman in her thirties or forties with Graves' ophthalmopathy. Material for sequencing was blood.

This CDR3 reads CASRSSGGTGELFF. In DNA form, the CDR3 reads TGTGCCAGCAGATCTAGCGGGGGCACCGGGGAGCTGTTTTTT. V gene TRBV6-1 combines with J gene TRBJ2-2; TRBD2 aligns across 10 bases. CDR3 length: 14 residues. With V trimmed by 6 bases and J by 4 bases, 2 bases remained unmatched. Germline V CDR1 and CDR2: MNHNS, SASEGT.